These T cell receptor beta chains were read from a single sample in a study of cytomegalovirus exposure and HLA in healthy donors. Generated by immunoSEQ multiplex PCR, the TCRdb table keeps only in-frame clones and is missing some. The sample records 200,000 to 250,000 clones, over 70% being singletons. Sample: PBMCs. Source of these receptors: a woman in her fifties or sixties in good health and CMV-seropositive. CDR3s include the opening cysteine and the closing phenylalanine or tryptophan. The order of the fields is clone size, V gene, J gene, D gene, CDR3 protein, CDR3 DNA. A D gene is named only where the DNA matches it firmly. Clone size is not always given. Where it is, it says once, few, many or a class for expanded clones.

clone size: NA; V gene: TRBV28; J gene: TRBJ1-4; D gene: NA; CDR3 protein: CASTTRSSEKLFF; CDR3 DNA: TGTGCCAGCACCACGAGGAGTTCCGAAAAACTGTTTTTT
clone size: NA; V gene: TRBV7-3; J gene: TRBJ2-1; D gene: TRBD2; CDR3 protein: CASSLTSGEQFF; CDR3 DNA: TGTGCCAGCAGCTTAACTAGCGGGGAGCAGTTCTTC
clone size: NA; V gene: TRBV2; J gene: TRBJ2-3; D gene: TRBD2; CDR3 protein: CASSEARSGGAPSTDTQYF; CDR3 DNA: TGTGCCAGCAGTGAAGCTAGGAGCGGGGGGGCCCCTAGCACAGATACGCAGTATTTT
clone size: NA; V gene: TRBV2; J gene: TRBJ2-5; D gene: TRBD2; CDR3 protein: CASERDSAETQYF; CDR3 DNA: TGTGCCAGCGAGCGGGACTCGGCTGAGACCCAGTACTTC
clone size: NA; V gene: TRBV18; J gene: TRBJ2-7; D gene: TRBD1; CDR3 protein: CASSPLGQGYEQYF; CDR3 DNA: TGTGCCAGCTCACCACTTGGACAGGGCTACGAGCAGTACTTC
clone size: NA; V gene: TRBV7-9; J gene: TRBJ2-2; D gene: NA; CDR3 protein: CASRRDTGELFF; CDR3 DNA: TGTGCCAGCAGGCGGGACACCGGGGAGCTGTTTTTT
clone size: NA; V gene: TRBV5-1; J gene: TRBJ1-1; D gene: NA; CDR3 protein: CASSALRDVNTEAFF; CDR3 DNA: TGCGCCAGCAGCGCGCTCAGGGATGTAAACACTGAAGCTTTCTTT
clone size: NA; V gene: TRBV5-1; J gene: TRBJ2-7; D gene: NA; CDR3 protein: CASSTTPTGSSYEQYF; CDR3 DNA: TGCGCCAGCAGCACTACCCCTACGGGAAGCTCCTACGAGCAGTACTTC
clone size: once; V gene: TRBV6-1; J gene: TRBJ1-1; D gene: NA; CDR3 protein: CASSGQGPTEAFF; CDR3 DNA: TGTGCCAGCAGTGGGCAGGGTCCCACTGAAGCTTTCTTT
clone size: NA; V gene: TRBV5-1; J gene: TRBJ2-3; D gene: NA; CDR3 protein: CASSPDWGADTQYF; CDR3 DNA: TGCGCCAGCAGCCCCGATTGGGGGGCAGATACGCAGTATTTT
clone size: NA; V gene: TRBV6-1; J gene: TRBJ2-7; D gene: TRBD2; CDR3 protein: CASSSSGSPYEQYF; CDR3 DNA: TGTGCCAGCAGTTCTAGCGGGAGCCCCTACGAGCAGTACTTC
clone size: NA; V gene: TRBV18; J gene: TRBJ2-3; D gene: TRBD2; CDR3 protein: CASSLNRGGQGTDTQYF; CDR3 DNA: TGTGCCAGCTCACTAAACCGGGGGGGCCAAGGCACAGATACGCAGTATTTT
clone size: NA; V gene: TRBV28; J gene: TRBJ1-2; D gene: TRBD1; CDR3 protein: CASNLPGTGSYGYTF; CDR3 DNA: TGTGCCAGCAACCTACCCGGGACAGGGTCCTATGGCTACACCTTC
clone size: NA; V gene: TRBV4-2; J gene: TRBJ2-5; D gene: TRBD2; CDR3 protein: CASSPRRTSGGQTSPQETQYF; CDR3 DNA: TGTGCCAGCAGCCCACGAAGGACTAGCGGGGGCCAAACCTCACCCCAAGAGACCCAGTACTTC
clone size: NA; V gene: TRBV4-2; J gene: TRBJ2-5; D gene: NA; CDR3 protein: CASSQGIAAQETQYF; CDR3 DNA: TGTGCCAGCAGCCAAGGTATAGCCGCACAAGAGACCCAGTACTTC
clone size: NA; V gene: TRBV7-9; J gene: TRBJ2-1; D gene: NA; CDR3 protein: CASSSGDKIYNEQFF; CDR3 DNA: TGTGCCAGCAGCTCCGGGGACAAGATCTACAATGAGCAGTTCTTC
clone size: NA; V gene: TRBV18; J gene: TRBJ2-7; D gene: TRBD2; CDR3 protein: CASSLSGSGLDEQYF; CDR3 DNA: TGTGCCAGCTCCCTTAGCGGGAGCGGGTTAGACGAGCAGTACTTC
clone size: NA; V gene: TRBV28; J gene: TRBJ2-7; D gene: NA; CDR3 protein: CASSPQAYEQYF; CDR3 DNA: TGTGCCAGCAGTCCACAGGCATACGAGCAGTACTTC
clone size: NA; V gene: TRBV5-1; J gene: TRBJ2-1; D gene: TRBD2; CDR3 protein: CTSRVLAGLYEQFF; CDR3 DNA: TGCACCAGCAGGGTTCTAGCGGGGTTATATGAGCAGTTCTTC
clone size: NA; V gene: TRBV5-1; J gene: TRBJ2-3; D gene: NA; CDR3 protein: CASSLAPSANTQYF; CDR3 DNA: TGCGCCAGCAGCTTGGCCCCTAGCGCAAATACGCAGTATTTT
clone size: NA; V gene: TRBV28; J gene: TRBJ1-1; D gene: TRBD1; CDR3 protein: CASSIQGARPEAFF; CDR3 DNA: TGTGCCAGCAGTATCCAGGGGGCGAGGCCTGAAGCTTTCTTT
clone size: NA; V gene: TRBV7-2; J gene: TRBJ1-2; D gene: NA; CDR3 protein: CASSLGWGSSGYTF; CDR3 DNA: TGTGCCAGCAGCTTGGGTTGGGGATCTAGCGGCTACACCTTC
clone size: few; V gene: TRBV27; J gene: TRBJ1-6; D gene: TRBD1; CDR3 protein: CASSTPPGQAYNSPLHF; CDR3 DNA: TGTGCCAGCAGTACACCCCCGGGACAGGCCTATAATTCACCCCTCCACTTT
clone size: NA; V gene: TRBV2; J gene: TRBJ1-1; D gene: TRBD1; CDR3 protein: CASSVQGAGNTEAFF; CDR3 DNA: TGTGCCAGCAGTGTTCAGGGGGCGGGGAACACTGAAGCTTTCTTT
clone size: NA; V gene: TRBV27; J gene: TRBJ1-1; D gene: NA; CDR3 protein: CASSPLLSGGNTEAFF; CDR3 DNA: TGTGCCAGCAGCCCTTTGCTTTCAGGTGGGAACACTGAAGCTTTCTTT
clone size: NA; V gene: TRBV11-2; J gene: TRBJ1-1; D gene: NA; CDR3 protein: CASSLDLGVAFF; CDR3 DNA: TGTGCCAGCAGCTTAGATCTCGGGGTGGCTTTCTTT
clone size: few; V gene: TRBV25-1; J gene: TRBJ1-6; D gene: TRBD1; CDR3 protein: CASIDRVDSPLHF; CDR3 DNA: TGTGCCAGCATTGACAGGGTTGATTCACCCCTCCACTTT
clone size: NA; V gene: TRBV6-5; J gene: TRBJ2-3; D gene: TRBD1; CDR3 protein: CASSKQGVSTDTQYF; CDR3 DNA: TGTGCCAGCAGTAAACAGGGGGTGAGCACAGATACGCAGTATTTT
clone size: NA; V gene: TRBV11-1; J gene: TRBJ2-2; D gene: TRBD2; CDR3 protein: CASSETSGWGELFF; CDR3 DNA: TGTGCCAGCAGCGAGACTAGCGGATGGGGGGAGCTGTTTTTT
clone size: NA; V gene: TRBV5-1; J gene: TRBJ2-1; D gene: TRBD2; CDR3 protein: CASSLDLIAGAYNEQFF; CDR3 DNA: TGCGCCAGCAGCTTGGACCTTATAGCGGGAGCGTACAATGAGCAGTTCTTC
clone size: NA; V gene: TRBV9; J gene: TRBJ1-1; D gene: TRBD1; CDR3 protein: CASSGGDRANTEAFF; CDR3 DNA: TGTGCCAGCAGCGGAGGGGACAGGGCGAACACTGAAGCTTTCTTT
clone size: NA; V gene: TRBV23-1; J gene: TRBJ2-2; D gene: TRBD2; CDR3 protein: CARPPGGNHTGELFF; CDR3 DNA: TGCGCCCGACCCCCGGGGGGGAACCACACCGGGGAGCTGTTTTTT
clone size: NA; V gene: TRBV9; J gene: TRBJ2-2; D gene: NA; CDR3 protein: CASRVTGTGELFF; CDR3 DNA: TGTGCCAGCAGGGTTACAGGGACCGGGGAGCTGTTTTTT
clone size: few; V gene: TRBV7-9; J gene: TRBJ2-2; D gene: TRBD2; CDR3 protein: CASSSYPSGGINTGELFF; CDR3 DNA: TGTGCCAGCAGCTCCTATCCTAGCGGGGGCATTAACACCGGGGAGCTGTTTTTT
clone size: NA; V gene: TRBV5-4; J gene: TRBJ2-7; D gene: TRBD1; CDR3 protein: CASSGQGVHEQYF; CDR3 DNA: TGTGCCAGCAGCGGACAGGGAGTCCACGAGCAGTACTTC
clone size: once; V gene: TRBV28; J gene: TRBJ2-5; D gene: NA; CDR3 protein: CASSFVRAGETQYF; CDR3 DNA: TGTGCCAGCAGTTTTGTGCGGGCGGGGGAGACCCAGTACTTC
clone size: NA; V gene: TRBV7-2; J gene: TRBJ1-3; D gene: NA; CDR3 protein: CASSLVADSGNTIYF; CDR3 DNA: TGTGCCAGCAGCTTGGTAGCGGACTCTGGAAACACCATATATTTT
clone size: NA; V gene: TRBV2; J gene: TRBJ2-3; D gene: TRBD2; CDR3 protein: CASRLAGGGQYF; CDR3 DNA: TGTGCCAGCCGACTAGCGGGCGGAGGGCAGTATTTT
clone size: NA; V gene: TRBV11-1; J gene: TRBJ2-3; D gene: NA; CDR3 protein: CASSRPGRDTQYF; CDR3 DNA: TGTGCCAGCAGCCGCCCTGGCCGAGATACGCAGTATTTT
clone size: NA; V gene: TRBV10-3; J gene: TRBJ1-1; D gene: NA; CDR3 protein: CAISEGGLGTEAFF; CDR3 DNA: TGTGCCATCAGCGAGGGAGGGTTGGGCACTGAAGCTTTCTTT
clone size: NA; V gene: TRBV2; J gene: TRBJ2-1; D gene: TRBD1; CDR3 protein: CASSETGGPFNEQFF; CDR3 DNA: TGTGCCAGCAGTGAAACAGGGGGGCCCTTCAATGAGCAGTTCTTC